These 14 T cell receptor beta chains were sequenced from one sample in a study of low-dose radiotherapy and immunotherapy resistance in tumors. Documented time point: before trial treatment. TRAV- and TRBV-specific primers primed first-strand cDNA, covering alpha and beta chains. TCR amplification involved around 22 PCR cycles with a constant-region primer and V-primer adapter. Each CDR3 protein is one row after TCRdb ran MiXCR on the reads. The sample carries tens of thousands of distinct CDR3 sequences, roughly a quarter recorded once. The material sequenced was PBMCs, taken before treatment. These receptors were collected from a male donor with prostate cancer.

This clonotype has a count of ten or more. The chain combines TRBV7-2 with TRBJ1-2, with 8 bases fitting TRBD1. Germline CDR1 SGHTA, CDR2 FQGNSA. There are 14 residues in the CDR3. With 1 base clipped from V and 2 bases from J, the junction kept 0 bases outside the gene matches. The CDR3 bases are TGTGCCAGCAGCTTAGGGACAGGGAACTATGGCTACACCTTC. The encoded protein is CASSLGTGNYGYTF.

This clonotype was found many times. This chain joins TRBV5-1 and TRBJ2-7, with D possibly being TRBD1 (8 bases). CDR1 and CDR2 from the germline V gene are SGHRS and YFSETQ. The CDR3 totals 16 residues. Trimming left V 1 base short and J 6 bases short, with 20 bases between. CDR3 in amino acids: CASSLSGGDRGTEQYF. The CDR3 DNA reads TGCGCCAGCAGCTTGTCGGGGGGCGACAGGGGAACCGAGCAGTACTTC.

This clonotype was counted at least ten times. V gene TRBV5-5 combines with J gene TRBJ1-5; TRBD1 is a possible D gene (6 bases). The CDR3 extends over 19 amino acids. The germline V gene has CDR1 SGHKS and CDR2 YYEKEE (reference sequence). V dropped 2 bases and J dropped 0 bases, with 21 bases sitting between them. The CDR3 loop reads CASSLDGGGIFNSNQPQHF. In DNA, the CDR3 is TGTGCCAGCAGCTTAGATGGGGGCGGGATATTTAATAGCAATCAGCCCCAGCATTTT.

This clonotype was picked up many times. J is TRBJ1-5 and V is TRBV6-2 or TRBV6-3, with 8 bases identical to TRBD1. The CDR3 extends over 15 amino acids. V was pared by 4 bases and J by 7 bases, with 9 bases of the junction left unmatched. Germline V gene sequence: CDR1 MNHEY, CDR2 SVGEGT. The CDR3 DNA sequence: TGTGCCAGCAGTTCCCAAGGACAGGGTGTCCAGCCCCAGCATTTT. This gives the protein CASSSQGQGVQPQHF.

The chain couples TRBV20-1 to TRBJ1-1; D unclear. Trimming took 5 bases from V and 7 from J, leaving 11 bases between them. This CDR3 is built from 11 residues. CDR1 and CDR2 from the germline V gene are DFQATT and SNEGSKA (reference sequence). This chain's CDR3 is CSARQRYEAFF. CDR3 sequence (DNA): TGCAGTGCTCGGCAGAGGTATGAAGCTTTCTTT.

This clonotype has only a few counts. This rearrangement joins TRBV5-4 to TRBJ2-1; 9 positions match TRBD1. J gave up 7 bases and V 6 bases, and 8 bases lay outside the gene matches. The CDR3 spans 14 residues. Germline V gene lookup returns CDR1 SGHNT and CDR2 YYREEE (reference sequence). The CDR3 nucleotides are TGTGCCAGCACCTCAGGACAGGGGAGGAATGAGCAGTTCTTC. It encodes CASTSGQGRNEQFF.

In the case of this clonotype: A far larger clone is only one base removed, so a read error is likely. This rearrangement joins TRBV3-1 to TRBJ2-7; TRBD2 aligns across 10 bases. The ends lost 4 bases at V and 7 bases at J; junction bases unmatched: 22. The germline V gene has CDR1 LGHDT and CDR2 YNNKEL (reference sequence). The CDR3 contains 19 residues. The CDR3 nucleotides read TGTGCCAGCAGCCTCCAAAGCCCATGGCTAGCGGGGGTATACAATGAGCAGTACTTC. Amino acids: CASSLQSPWLAGVYNEQYF.

This clonotype was seen repeatedly, ten times or more. This rearrangement joins TRBV6-2 or TRBV6-3 to TRBJ2-1, with D unresolved. The CDR3 length is 15 residues. The V gene's germline CDR1 is MNHEY and CDR2 SVGEGT. Trimming pared 5 bases from V and 4 bases from J, leaving 15 bases between. CDR3 in amino acids: CASSESAATYNEQFF. The CDR3 nucleotides read TGTGCCAGCAGTGAAAGTGCGGCTACATACAATGAGCAGTTCTTC.

This clonotype appeared a few times. The V gene is TRBV3-1, the J gene TRBJ2-1; no clear D. The CDR3 contains 13 residues. V dropped 4 bases and J dropped 8 bases, with 12 bases sitting between them. CDR1 and CDR2 (germline): LGHDT, YNNKEL (reference sequence). The CDR3 DNA is TGTGCCAGCAGCCGCCTCCCCAGTTATGAGCAGTTCTTC. Amino acids: CASSRLPSYEQFF.

This clonotype was picked up many times. The rearrangement uses TRBV29-1 and TRBJ2-1, with D maybe TRBD1 (6 bases). Trimming cost V 4 bases and J 9 bases, with 19 bases left between them. The CDR3 spans 14 residues. Germline lookup yields CDR1 SQVTM and CDR2 ANQGSEA. The CDR3, as DNA: TGCAGCGTTGGGCCCGCGTCTAGGGGGAGTGAGCAGTTCTTC. Translating gives CSVGPASRGSEQFF.

This clonotype was observed many times. The V and J genes are TRBV12-3 or TRBV12-4 and TRBJ1-1; TRBD1 agrees at 7 bases. The CDR3 consists of 11 residues. Germline trimming cut 6 bases from V and 10 bases from J; bases unmatched to any gene: 5. CDR3 sequence reads: CASRGQAGAFF. The CDR3, as DNA: TGTGCCAGCAGAGGACAGGCGGGAGCTTTCTTT.

Of note for this clonotype: A much bigger clone sits one base away, suggesting this may be a read error. The chain carries TRBV7-6 and TRBJ1-5; D perhaps matches TRBD1 (5 bases). Germline V gene sequence: CDR1 SGHVS, CDR2 FNYEAQ. V was clipped by 1 base and J by 2 bases, with 6 bases between them. The CDR3 is 14 residues long. CDR3 coding DNA: TGTGCCAGCAGCTTAGGGACATGCAATCAGCCCCAGCATTTT. The encoded protein is CASSLGTCNQPQHF. Looking up the rest from reference TRBV7-6 and TRBJ1-5 gives the full variable domain: GAGVSQSPRYKVTKRGQDVALRCDPISGHVSLYWYRQALGQGPEFLTYFNYEAQQDKSGLPNDRFSAERPEGSISTLTIQRTEQRDSAMYRCASSLGTCNQPQHFGDGTRLSIL.

V usage is TRBV6-2 or TRBV6-3 and J usage is TRBJ2-2; D possibly corresponds to TRBD2 (6 bases). The length of the CDR3 is 16 residues. Trimming cost V 8 bases and J 2 bases, with 18 bases left between them. Germline V gene lookup returns CDR1 MNHEY and CDR2 SVGEGT. The CDR3 here is CASHTTGTANTGELFF. The DNA of the CDR3 is TGTGCCAGCCATACGACCGGGACTGCAAACACCGGGGAGCTGTTTTTT.

The sample holds many counts of this clonotype. The V call is TRBV30, the J call TRBJ1-5; 8 positions match TRBD1. With 2 bases clipped from V and 3 bases from J, the junction kept 6 bases outside the gene matches. The CDR3 is 15 amino acids. CDR1 is GTSNPN and CDR2 is SVGIG in the germline V gene (reference sequence). CDR3: CAWSYPTGDNQPQHF. Written as DNA, the CDR3 is TGTGCCTGGAGTTACCCGACAGGGGACAATCAGCCCCAGCATTTT.